This entry is about one TCR beta chain. What it binds is unknown. These data originate in a study of cytomegalovirus exposure and HLA in healthy donors. Overall study findings and caveats: Many donors shared some public TCRs, even though most TCR sequences were rare. Solely CMV serostatus was available to characterize immune exposure. A missense DCLRE1C variant was associated with V- and J-gene trimming of TCR beta chains in a later analysis, and an independent cohort replicated the association.

PCR involved 60 Vbeta and 13 Jbeta primers. Some clones are missing from TCRdb's copy, which holds only in-frame ones; the method was immunoSEQ multiplex PCR. The data show about 87,000 clones, around 70% seen once. Germline CDR1 reads MDHEN; CDR2 reads SYDVKM. This CDR3 spans 13 amino acids. V was trimmed by 2 bases and J by 1 base, leaving 5 bases between them. Sequencing was carried out using PBMCs. The chain recombines TRBV28 with TRBJ1-1; no definite D call. This clonotype was sampled from a man aged 25 to 40 in good health and CMV-seropositive. The CDR3 bases are TGTGCCAGCAGTTTAGGCCAGAACACTGAAGCTTTCTTT. Protein sequence: CASSLGQNTEAFF.